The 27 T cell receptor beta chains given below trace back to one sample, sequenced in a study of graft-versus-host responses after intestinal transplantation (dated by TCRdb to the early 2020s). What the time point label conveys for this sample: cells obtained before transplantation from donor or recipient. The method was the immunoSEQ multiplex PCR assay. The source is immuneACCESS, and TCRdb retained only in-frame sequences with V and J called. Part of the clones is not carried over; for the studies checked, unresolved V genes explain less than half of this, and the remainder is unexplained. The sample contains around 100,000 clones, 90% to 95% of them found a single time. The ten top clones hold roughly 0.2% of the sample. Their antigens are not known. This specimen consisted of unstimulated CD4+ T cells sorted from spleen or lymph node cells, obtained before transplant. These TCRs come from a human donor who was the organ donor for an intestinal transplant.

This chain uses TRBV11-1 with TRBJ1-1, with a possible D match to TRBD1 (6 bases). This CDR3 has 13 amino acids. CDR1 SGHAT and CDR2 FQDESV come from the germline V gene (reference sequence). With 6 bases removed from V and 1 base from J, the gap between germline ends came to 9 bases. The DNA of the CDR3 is TGTGCCAGCAGTGCAGGGGCGAACACTGAAGCTTTCTTT. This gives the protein CASSAGANTEAFF.

CDR3 residues: CASRLAGETQYF. The CDR3 DNA follows: TGTGCCAGCAGACTAGCGGGGGAGACCCAGTACTTC. The chain recombines TRBV6-6 with TRBJ2-5; TRBD2 matches 10 bases. The V and J ends lost 6 bases and 5 bases, in that order; junction bases with no gene match: 0. Germline V gene lookup returns CDR1 MNHNY and CDR2 SVGAGI (reference sequence). The CDR3 spans 12 residues.

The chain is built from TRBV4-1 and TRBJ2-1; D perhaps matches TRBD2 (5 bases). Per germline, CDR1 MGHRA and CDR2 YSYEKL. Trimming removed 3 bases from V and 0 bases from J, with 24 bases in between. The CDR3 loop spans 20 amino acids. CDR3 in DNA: TGCGCCAGCAGCCACCGCCCGGGAAAGATAGCCCTAAGCTCCTACAATGAGCAGTTCTTC. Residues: CASSHRPGKIALSSYNEQFF.

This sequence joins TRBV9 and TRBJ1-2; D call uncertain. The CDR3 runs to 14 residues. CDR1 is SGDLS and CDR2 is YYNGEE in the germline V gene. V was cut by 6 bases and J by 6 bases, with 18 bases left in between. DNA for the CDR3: TGTGCCAGCACCGTGAATGAAGTGACTGATGGCTACACCTTC. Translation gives CASTVNEVTDGYTF.

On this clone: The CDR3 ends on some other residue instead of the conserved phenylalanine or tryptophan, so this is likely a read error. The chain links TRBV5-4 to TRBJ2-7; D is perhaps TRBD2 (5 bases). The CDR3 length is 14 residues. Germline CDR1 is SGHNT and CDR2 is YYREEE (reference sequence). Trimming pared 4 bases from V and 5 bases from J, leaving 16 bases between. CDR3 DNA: TGTGCCAGCAGCCCTTCCCGGGGAAGTGACGAGCAGTACCTC. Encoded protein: CASSPSRGSDEQYL.

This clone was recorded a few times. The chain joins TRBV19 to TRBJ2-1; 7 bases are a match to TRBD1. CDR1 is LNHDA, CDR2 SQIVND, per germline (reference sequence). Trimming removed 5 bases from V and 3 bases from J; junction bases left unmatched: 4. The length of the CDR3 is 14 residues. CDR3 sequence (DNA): TGTGCCAGTAGTCGCCGGGACAGCTACAATGAGCAGTTCTTC. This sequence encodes CASSRRDSYNEQFF.

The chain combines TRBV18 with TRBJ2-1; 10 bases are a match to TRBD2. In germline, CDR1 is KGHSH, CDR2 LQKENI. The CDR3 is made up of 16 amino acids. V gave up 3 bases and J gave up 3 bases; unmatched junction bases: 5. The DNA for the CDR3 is TGTGCCAGCTCACCTCCGGGACTAGCGAGCTACAATGAGCAGTTCTTC. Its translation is CASSPPGLASYNEQFF.

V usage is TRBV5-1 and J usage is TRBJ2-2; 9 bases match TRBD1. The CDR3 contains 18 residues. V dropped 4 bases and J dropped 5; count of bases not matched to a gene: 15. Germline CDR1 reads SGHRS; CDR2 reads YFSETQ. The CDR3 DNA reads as TGCGCCAGCAGCCACATCGGGACAGGGCGTTTTGGGACCGGGGAGCTGTTTTTT. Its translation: CASSHIGTGRFGTGELFF.

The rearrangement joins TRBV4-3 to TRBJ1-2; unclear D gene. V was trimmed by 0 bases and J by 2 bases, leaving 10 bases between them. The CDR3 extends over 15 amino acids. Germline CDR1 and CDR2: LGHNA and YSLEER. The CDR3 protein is CASSQDKGANYGYTF. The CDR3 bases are TGCGCCAGCAGCCAAGATAAAGGAGCAAACTATGGCTACACCTTC.

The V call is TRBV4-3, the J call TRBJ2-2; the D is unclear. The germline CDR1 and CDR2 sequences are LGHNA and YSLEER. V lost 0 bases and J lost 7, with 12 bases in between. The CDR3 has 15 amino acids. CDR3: CASSQDLMSVGELFF. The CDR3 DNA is TGCGCCAGCAGCCAAGATCTCATGAGCGTCGGGGAGCTGTTTTTT.

The CDR3 DNA reads TGTGCCTGGAGTCAGGGGTTGAAAGAGACCCAGTACTTC. Its translation is CAWSQGLKETQYF. This rearrangement joins TRBV30 to TRBJ2-5, with D possibly being TRBD1 (6 bases). The CDR3 is 13 amino acids. V lost 2 bases, J lost 3 bases, and 10 bases lay in between. Per germline, CDR1 GTSNPN and CDR2 SVGIG (reference sequence).

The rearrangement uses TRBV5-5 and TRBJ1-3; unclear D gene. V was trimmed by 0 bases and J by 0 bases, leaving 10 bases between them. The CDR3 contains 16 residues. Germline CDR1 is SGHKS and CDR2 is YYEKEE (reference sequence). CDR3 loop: CASSLVAANSGNTIYF. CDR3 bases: TGTGCCAGCAGCTTGGTGGCAGCGAACTCTGGAAACACCATATATTTT.

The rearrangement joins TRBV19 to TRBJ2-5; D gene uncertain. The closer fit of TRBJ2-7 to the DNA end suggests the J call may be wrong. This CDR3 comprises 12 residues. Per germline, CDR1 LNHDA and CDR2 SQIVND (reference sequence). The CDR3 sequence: CASSTRTNEQYF. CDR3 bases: TGTGCCAGTAGTACACGTACGAACGAGCAGTACTTC.

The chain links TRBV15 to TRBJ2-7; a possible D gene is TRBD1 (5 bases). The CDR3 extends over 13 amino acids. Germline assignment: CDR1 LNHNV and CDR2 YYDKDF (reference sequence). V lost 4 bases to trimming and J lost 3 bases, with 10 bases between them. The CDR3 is CATSNSGRYEQYF. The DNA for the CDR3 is TGTGCCACCAGCAACTCAGGGCGCTACGAGCAGTACTTC.

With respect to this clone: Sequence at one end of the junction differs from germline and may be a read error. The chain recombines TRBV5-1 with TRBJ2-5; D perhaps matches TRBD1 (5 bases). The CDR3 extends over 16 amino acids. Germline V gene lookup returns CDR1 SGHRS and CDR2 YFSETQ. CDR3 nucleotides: TGCGCCAGCAGCTTGGGTCAGGGCAGGTTAAAAGAGACCCAGCACTTC. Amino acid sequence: CASSLGQGRLKETQHF.

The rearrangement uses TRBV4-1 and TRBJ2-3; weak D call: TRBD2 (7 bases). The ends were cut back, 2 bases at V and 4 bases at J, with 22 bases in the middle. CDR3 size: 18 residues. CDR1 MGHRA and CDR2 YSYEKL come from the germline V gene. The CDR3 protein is CASSQWGLRTGGPDTQYF. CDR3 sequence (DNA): TGCGCCAGCAGCCAATGGGGGCTGAGAACGGGGGGCCCAGATACGCAGTATTTT.

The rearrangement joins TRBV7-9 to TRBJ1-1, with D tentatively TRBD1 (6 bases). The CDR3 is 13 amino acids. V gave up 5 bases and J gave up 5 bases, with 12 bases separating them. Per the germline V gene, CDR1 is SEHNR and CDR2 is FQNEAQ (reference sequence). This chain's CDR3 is CASSQKGGTEAFF. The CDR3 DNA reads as TGTGCCAGCAGCCAGAAGGGGGGGACTGAAGCTTTCTTT.

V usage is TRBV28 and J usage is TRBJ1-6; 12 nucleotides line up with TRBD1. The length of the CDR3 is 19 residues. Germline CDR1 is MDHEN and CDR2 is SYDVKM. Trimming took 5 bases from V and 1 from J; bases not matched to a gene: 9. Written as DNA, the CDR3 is TGTGCCAGCAGTCGGTACGGGACAGGGGGCCTATCCTATAATTCACCCCTCCACTTT. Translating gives CASSRYGTGGLSYNSPLHF.

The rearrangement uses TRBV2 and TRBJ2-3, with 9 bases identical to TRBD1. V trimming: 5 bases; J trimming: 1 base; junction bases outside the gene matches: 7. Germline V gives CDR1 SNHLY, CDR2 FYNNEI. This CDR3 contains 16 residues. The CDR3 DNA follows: TGTGCCAGCAGTTACGACAGGGGGACGGGCACAGATACGCAGTATTTT. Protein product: CASSYDRGTGTDTQYF. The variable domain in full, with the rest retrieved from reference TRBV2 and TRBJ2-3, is EPEVTQTPSHQVTQMGQEVILRCVPISNHLYFYWYRQILGQKVEFLVSFYNNEISEKSEIFDDQFSVERPDGSNFTLKIRSTKLEDSAMYFCASSYDRGTGTDTQYFGPGTRLTVL.

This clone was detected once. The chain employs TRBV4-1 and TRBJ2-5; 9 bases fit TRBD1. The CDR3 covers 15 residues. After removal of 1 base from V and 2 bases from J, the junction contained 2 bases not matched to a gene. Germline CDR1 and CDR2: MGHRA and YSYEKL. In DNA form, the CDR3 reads TGCGCCAGCAGCCAAGCGGGACAGGGTCAAGAGACCCAGTACTTC. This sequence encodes CASSQAGQGQETQYF.

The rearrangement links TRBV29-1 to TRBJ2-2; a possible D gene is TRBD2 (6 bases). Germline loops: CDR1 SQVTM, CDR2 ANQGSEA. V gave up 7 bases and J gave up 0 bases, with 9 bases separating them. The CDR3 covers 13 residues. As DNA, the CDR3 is TGCAGCGGGGGACTTGCGAACACCGGGGAGCTGTTTTTT. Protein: CSGGLANTGELFF.

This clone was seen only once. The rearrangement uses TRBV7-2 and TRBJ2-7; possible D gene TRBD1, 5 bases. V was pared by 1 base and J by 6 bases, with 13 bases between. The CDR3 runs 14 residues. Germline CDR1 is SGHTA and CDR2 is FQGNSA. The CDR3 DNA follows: TGTGCCAGCAGCTTAGGCGCCAGGGTCGGCGAGCAGTACTTC. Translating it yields CASSLGARVGEQYF.

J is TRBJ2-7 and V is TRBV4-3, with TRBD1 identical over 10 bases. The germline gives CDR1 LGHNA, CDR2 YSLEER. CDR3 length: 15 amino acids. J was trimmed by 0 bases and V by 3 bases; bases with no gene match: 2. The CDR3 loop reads CASSHRDRGSYEQYF. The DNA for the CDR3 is TGCGCCAGCAGCCACCGGGACAGGGGCTCCTACGAGCAGTACTTC.

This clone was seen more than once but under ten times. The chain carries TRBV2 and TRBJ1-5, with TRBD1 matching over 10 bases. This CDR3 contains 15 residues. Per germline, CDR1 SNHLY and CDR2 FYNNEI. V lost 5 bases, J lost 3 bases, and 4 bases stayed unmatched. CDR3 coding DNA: TGTGCCAGCAGTAGGGACAGGGGCAACAATCAGCCCCAGCATTTT. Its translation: CASSRDRGNNQPQHF.

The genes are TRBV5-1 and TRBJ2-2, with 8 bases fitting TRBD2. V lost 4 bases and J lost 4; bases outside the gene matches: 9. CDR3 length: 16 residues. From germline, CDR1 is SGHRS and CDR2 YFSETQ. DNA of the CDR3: TGCGCCAGCAGCCCCGGGACTAGTGTGGTCACCGGGGAGCTGTTTTTT. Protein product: CASSPGTSVVTGELFF.

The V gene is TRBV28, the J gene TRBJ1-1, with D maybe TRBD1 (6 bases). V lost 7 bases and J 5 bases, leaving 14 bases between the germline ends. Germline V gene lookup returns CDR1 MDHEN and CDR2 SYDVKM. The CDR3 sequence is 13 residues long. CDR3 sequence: CASKQGLITEAFF. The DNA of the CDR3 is TGTGCCAGCAAACAGGGATTAATTACTGAAGCTTTCTTT.

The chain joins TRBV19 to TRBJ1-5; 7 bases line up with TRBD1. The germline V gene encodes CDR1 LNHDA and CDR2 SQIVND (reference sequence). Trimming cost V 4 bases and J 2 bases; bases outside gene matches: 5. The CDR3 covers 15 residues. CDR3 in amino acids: CASSTRQGGNQPQHF. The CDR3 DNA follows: TGTGCCAGTAGTACGAGACAGGGTGGCAATCAGCCCCAGCATTTT.